Below are 21 T cell receptor beta chains sequenced from a single sample in a study of CD8 T cells in ankylosing spondylitis. TCRdb analysed the 5' RACE reads with MiXCR anew, one entry per CDR3 protein. This table holds under 300,000 distinct CDR3 sequences, about 10% found once. Sequenced: blood, either unsorted or a sorted T cell fraction (not recorded which). The source of these receptors is a male donor with ankylosing spondylitis or in good health (not recorded which).

This clonotype occurred a few times. The CDR3 DNA is TGCGCCAGCAGCCAACCCGGGGGTTCGTTAAACACTGAAGCTTTCTTT. Translation: CASSQPGGSLNTEAFF. The gene calls are TRBV4-1 and TRBJ1-1; tentatively, D is TRBD1 (5 bases). The length of the CDR3 is 16 residues. V was clipped by 2 bases and J by 2 bases, with 15 bases between them. In germline, CDR1 is MGHRA, CDR2 YSYEKL.

In its sample, this clonotype was seen many times. The V call is TRBV11-2, the J call TRBJ2-7, with a possible D match to TRBD1 (6 bases). Per the germline V gene, CDR1 is SGHAT and CDR2 is FQNNGV. V was shortened by 5 bases and J by 7 bases, with 12 bases between the two germline ends. The CDR3 consists of 12 residues. In DNA form, the CDR3 reads TGTGCCAGCAGCCCAGGGGTGGGGGAGCAGTACTTC. The encoded protein is CASSPGVGEQYF.

This clonotype has at least ten counts. This chain connects TRBV9 to TRBJ2-3; 10 bases align to TRBD2. Per the germline V gene, CDR1 is SGDLS and CDR2 is YYNGEE. This CDR3 is built from 16 residues. J gave up 2 bases and V 4 bases, and 7 bases lay outside the gene matches. Here the CDR3 reads CASSPLSGGFTDTQYF. In DNA form, the CDR3 reads TGTGCCAGCAGCCCCCTTAGCGGGGGGTTCACAGATACGCAGTATTTT.

The chain recombines TRBV7-8 with TRBJ2-5; D gene uncertain. The CDR3 spans 12 residues. V lost 5 bases to trimming and J lost 6 bases, with 10 bases between them. The germline V gene encodes CDR1 SGHVS and CDR2 FQNEAQ. Here the CDR3 DNA reads TGTGCCAGCAGCCTTAGTACACAGACCCAGTACTTC. This translates into CASSLSTQTQYF.

This clonotype occurred many times. V is TRBV7-8 and J is TRBJ1-6, with D uncertain. Trimming cost V 7 bases and J 0 bases, with 10 bases left between them. Germline CDR1 reads SGHVS; CDR2 reads FQNEAQ. The CDR3 is made up of 15 amino acids. In DNA, the CDR3 is TGTGCCAGCAACCCCGGGAGCTCCTATAATTCACCCCTCCACTTT. As protein: CASNPGSSYNSPLHF.

This clonotype came up many times. The chain has TRBV7-2 and TRBJ2-1, with D unresolved. The CDR3 is 11 residues long. Trimming cost V 6 bases and J 6 bases, with 6 bases left between them. Germline assignment: CDR1 SGHTA and CDR2 FQGNSA. Here the CDR3 reads CASSPRNEQFF. Here the CDR3 DNA reads TGTGCCAGCAGTCCCCGCAATGAGCAGTTCTTC.

The gene calls are TRBV6-5 and TRBJ2-1; 7 bases map to TRBD2. CDR1 MNHEY and CDR2 SVGAGI come from the germline V gene. V lost 2 bases and J lost 0; bases outside the gene matches: 7. The CDR3 loop spans 17 amino acids. This chain's CDR3 is CASSYEGDYYSYNEQFF. The CDR3 DNA reads as TGTGCCAGCAGTTACGAAGGGGACTACTACTCCTACAATGAGCAGTTCTTC.

About this clonotype: A much bigger clone sits one base away, suggesting this may be a read error. The V gene is TRBV5-1, the J gene TRBJ2-1; 9 positions match TRBD2. The trim removed 4 bases at V and 9 bases at J, leaving 11 bases unmatched. Germline lookup yields CDR1 SGHRS and CDR2 YFSETQ. This CDR3 is built from 15 residues. The CDR3 DNA follows: TGCGCCAGCAGCCTTAGCGGGAGTTCCGGGAGTGAGCAGTTCTTC. This translates into CASSLSGSSGSEQFF.

The chain uses TRBV9 and TRBJ2-1; no firm D call. This CDR3 has 12 amino acids. Trimming pared 3 bases from V and 10 bases from J, leaving 11 bases between. The germline V gene encodes CDR1 SGDLS and CDR2 YYNGEE. For the CDR3, the DNA is TGTGCCAGCAGCGCGGATAGGCGGGAGCAGTTCTTC. Its protein product is CASSADRREQFF.

This clonotype was seen only a few times. The chain uses TRBV28 and TRBJ2-1, with D unclear. CDR3 size: 15 residues. Germline V gene sequence: CDR1 MDHEN, CDR2 SYDVKM. Trimming cost V 4 bases and J 5 bases, with 15 bases left between them. The CDR3 coding sequence is TGTGCCAGCAGTTCCCCTATCGGAACCAACAATGAGCAGTTCTTC. This gives the protein CASSSPIGTNNEQFF.

This clonotype was counted only a few times. DNA of the CDR3: TGTGCCAGCAGCTTAGAGCTAGGCAATCAGCCCCAGCATTTT. It is translated as CASSLELGNQPQHF. The chain carries TRBV7-9 and TRBJ1-5; D is uncertain. V shed 1 base and J shed 2 bases, with 6 bases lying between them. The CDR3 has 14 residues. Germline CDR1 and CDR2: SEHNR and FQNEAQ (reference sequence).

This clonotype was counted between two and nine times. The rearrangement joins TRBV29-1 to TRBJ2-7; 9 bases map to TRBD1. With 2 bases clipped from V and 0 bases from J, the junction kept 5 bases outside the gene matches. Per germline, CDR1 SQVTM and CDR2 ANQGSEA. The CDR3 spans 15 residues. CDR3: CSVELLQGASYEQYF. CDR3 nucleotide sequence: TGCAGCGTTGAACTTCTACAGGGGGCCTCCTACGAGCAGTACTTC.

DNA of the CDR3: TGTGCCAGCAGCCCCCTCGGGTCTGGGGCCAACGTCCTGACTTTC. This sequence encodes CASSPLGSGANVLTF. The chain joins TRBV7-7 to TRBJ2-6; D ambiguous. The CDR3 has 15 residues. Germline V lookup: CDR1 SSHAT, CDR2 FNYEAQ (reference sequence). The V and J ends lost 5 bases and 1 base respectively, with 9 bases between them.

In its sample, this clonotype was seen a few times. V gene TRBV7-6 combines with J gene TRBJ2-7; 7 positions agree with TRBD1. The CDR3 spans 16 residues. The germline gives CDR1 SGHVS, CDR2 FNYEAQ. Trimming cost V 5 bases and J 0 bases; bases outside gene matches: 10. CDR3 nucleotides: TGTGCCAGCAGCCCGGGACAGCAGAGCTTCTCCTACGAGCAGTACTTC. The encoded protein is CASSPGQQSFSYEQYF.

This clonotype occurred many times. This chain joins TRBV20-1 and TRBJ2-2; 8 bases line up with TRBD1. Germline V gives CDR1 DFQATT, CDR2 SNEGSKA (reference sequence). Unmatched junction bases numbered 14, after V lost 3 bases and J lost 5 bases. The CDR3 length is 17 residues. CDR3 DNA: TGCAGTGCTAGGGCTCCCCGAGGACAGGGCCAAACCGGGGAGCTGTTTTTT. It specifies CSARAPRGQGQTGELFF.

This clonotype has a count of ten or more. The chain is built from TRBV19 and TRBJ1-1, with D hard to call. CDR1 and CDR2 (germline): LNHDA, SQIVND (reference sequence). The CDR3 totals 14 residues. Between the trimmed V and J ends, which lost 3 bases and 0 bases, there was a span of 8 bases. The CDR3 loop is CASSIQSMNTEAFF. The CDR3 DNA follows: TGTGCCAGTAGTATCCAGTCGATGAACACTGAAGCTTTCTTT.

The V call is TRBV11-3, the J call TRBJ2-1; D ambiguous. Trimming left V 2 bases short and J 9 bases short, with 11 bases between. The length of the CDR3 is 13 residues. In germline, CDR1 is SGHNT, CDR2 YENEEA. The CDR3 loop is CASSLRPVGEQFF. The CDR3 DNA follows: TGTGCCAGCAGCTTAAGACCGGTCGGTGAGCAGTTCTTC.

This clonotype was observed many times. The chain employs TRBV20-1 and TRBJ2-1, with a possible D match to TRBD2 (5 bases). Germline V gene sequence: CDR1 DFQATT, CDR2 SNEGSKA (reference sequence). The CDR3 has 14 residues. The V gene lost 5 bases and the J gene lost 0 bases, with 11 bases spanning the gap. CDR3 protein: CSAGGPNSYNEQFF. The CDR3 DNA sequence: TGCAGTGCTGGAGGACCGAACTCCTACAATGAGCAGTTCTTC.

This CDR3 is CASSQDLAGGLETQYF. DNA of the CDR3: TGTGCCAGCAGCCAGGATCTAGCGGGAGGATTGGAGACCCAGTACTTC. This chain connects TRBV3-1 to TRBJ2-5, with 11 positions matching TRBD2. CDR1 LGHDT and CDR2 YNNKEL come from the germline V gene (reference sequence). V lost 3 bases, J lost 5 bases, and 8 bases stayed unmatched. The CDR3 contains 16 residues.

This CDR3 is CASSLSRVSRDTQYF. The DNA for the CDR3 is TGTGCCAGCAGCTTGTCTCGGGTTTCTCGAGATACGCAGTATTTT. This chain links TRBV7-9 with TRBJ2-3, with D unclear. Per germline, CDR1 SEHNR and CDR2 FQNEAQ (reference sequence). The length of the CDR3 is 15 residues. V gave up 3 bases and J gave up 5 bases, with 15 bases separating them. Looking up the rest from reference TRBV7-9 and TRBJ2-3 gives the full variable domain: DTGVSQNPRHKITKRGQNVTFRCDPISEHNRLYWYRQTLGQGPEFLTYFQNEAQLEKSRLLSDRFSAERPKGSFSTLEIQRTEQGDSAMYLCASSLSRVSRDTQYFGPGTRLTVL.

This clonotype was recorded many times. V and J are TRBV5-1 and TRBJ1-2; TRBD1 matches 7 bases. This CDR3 contains 14 residues. Germline CDR1 and CDR2: SGHRS and YFSETQ. Unmatched junction bases numbered 9, after V lost 4 bases and J lost 6 bases. This CDR3 is CASSPRTGDDGYTF. In nucleotides, the CDR3 is TGCGCCAGCAGCCCACGAACAGGGGATGATGGCTACACCTTC.